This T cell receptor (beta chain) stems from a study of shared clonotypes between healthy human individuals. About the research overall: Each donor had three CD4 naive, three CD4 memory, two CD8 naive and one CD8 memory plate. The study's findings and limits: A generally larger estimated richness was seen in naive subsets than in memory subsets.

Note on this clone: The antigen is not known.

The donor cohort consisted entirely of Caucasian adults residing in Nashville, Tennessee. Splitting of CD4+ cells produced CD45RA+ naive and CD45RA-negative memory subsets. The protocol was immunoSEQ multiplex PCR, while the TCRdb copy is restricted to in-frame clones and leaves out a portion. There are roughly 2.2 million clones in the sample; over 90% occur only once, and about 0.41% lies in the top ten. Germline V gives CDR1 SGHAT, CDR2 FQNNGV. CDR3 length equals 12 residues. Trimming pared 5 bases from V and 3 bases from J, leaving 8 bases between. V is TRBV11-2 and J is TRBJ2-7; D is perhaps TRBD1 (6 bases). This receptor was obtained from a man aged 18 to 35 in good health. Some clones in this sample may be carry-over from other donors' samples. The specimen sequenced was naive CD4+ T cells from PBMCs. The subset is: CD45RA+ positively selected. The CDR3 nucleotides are TGTGCCAGCAGCCAGGACAGCTACGAGCAGTACTTC. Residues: CASSQDSYEQYF.